The sample holds many counts of the clone carrying this T cell receptor beta chain. This sample was taken from a study of T-cell reconstitution after alpha-beta-depleted transplantation in children. A library of TCRbeta sequences, prepared with unique molecular identifiers, was generated. Using its own MiXCR run on the PCR reads, TCRdb lists one record per CDR3 protein. The table has about 400,000 distinct CDR3 sequences, about a fifth seen once. There are 13 residues in the CDR3. Deletions cut 4 bases from V and 4 bases from J, with 13 bases between. The V gene's germline CDR1 is DFQATT and CDR2 SNEGSKA (reference sequence).

V is TRBV20-1 and J is TRBJ1-1; D is uncertain. This receptor was taken from a human donor who donated a stem cell graft to a child with acute myeloid leukemia. Sequencing used PBMCs from the stem cell graft donor, obtained from the stem cell graft. In DNA form, the CDR3 reads TGCAGTGCTACGGCCCTTGCGGGCACTGAAGCTTTCTTT. Its protein product is CSATALAGTEAFF.